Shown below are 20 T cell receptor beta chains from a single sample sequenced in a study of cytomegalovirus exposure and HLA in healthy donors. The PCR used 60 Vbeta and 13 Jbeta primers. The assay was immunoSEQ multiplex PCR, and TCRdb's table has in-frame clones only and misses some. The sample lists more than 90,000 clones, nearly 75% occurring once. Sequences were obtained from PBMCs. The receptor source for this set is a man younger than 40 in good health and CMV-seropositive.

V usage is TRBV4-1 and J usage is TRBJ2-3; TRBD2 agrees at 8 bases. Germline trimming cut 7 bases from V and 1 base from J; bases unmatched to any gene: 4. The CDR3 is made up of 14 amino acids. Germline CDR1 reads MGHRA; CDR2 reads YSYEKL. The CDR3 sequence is CASNGLAGTDTQYF. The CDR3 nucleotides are TGCGCCAGCAACGGACTAGCTGGCACAGATACGCAGTATTTT.

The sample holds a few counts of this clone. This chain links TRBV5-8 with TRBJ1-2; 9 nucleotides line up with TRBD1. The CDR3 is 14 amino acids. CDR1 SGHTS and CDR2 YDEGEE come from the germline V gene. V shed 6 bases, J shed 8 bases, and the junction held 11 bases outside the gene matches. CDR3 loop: CASNEQGADSGYTF. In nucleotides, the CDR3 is TGTGCCAGCAACGAACAGGGGGCCGATTCGGGCTACACCTTC.

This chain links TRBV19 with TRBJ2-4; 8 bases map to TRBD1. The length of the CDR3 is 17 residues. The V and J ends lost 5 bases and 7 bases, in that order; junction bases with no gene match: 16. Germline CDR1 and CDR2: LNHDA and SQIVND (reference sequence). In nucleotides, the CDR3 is TGTGCCAGTAGTTCCGAACTTGACAGGGGAGTAGGGAACATTCAGTACTTC. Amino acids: CASSSELDRGVGNIQYF.

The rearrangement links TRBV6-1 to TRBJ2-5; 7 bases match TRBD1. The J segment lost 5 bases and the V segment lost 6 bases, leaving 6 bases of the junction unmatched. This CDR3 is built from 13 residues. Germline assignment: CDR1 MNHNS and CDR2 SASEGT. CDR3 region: CASRQGWTETQYF. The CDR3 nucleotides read TGTGCCAGCAGACAGGGGTGGACGGAGACCCAGTACTTC.

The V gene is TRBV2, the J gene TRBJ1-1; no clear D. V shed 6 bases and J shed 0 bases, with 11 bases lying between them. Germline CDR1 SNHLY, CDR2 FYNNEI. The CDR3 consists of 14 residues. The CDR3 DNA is TGTGCCAGCAGCCCCTCGGGTCTGAACACTGAAGCTTTCTTT. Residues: CASSPSGLNTEAFF.

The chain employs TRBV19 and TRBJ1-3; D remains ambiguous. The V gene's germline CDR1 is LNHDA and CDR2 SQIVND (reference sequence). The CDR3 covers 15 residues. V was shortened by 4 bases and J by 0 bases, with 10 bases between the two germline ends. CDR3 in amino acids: CASSNTVNSGNTIYF. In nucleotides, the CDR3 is TGTGCCAGTAGTAACACAGTAAACTCTGGAAACACCATATATTTT.

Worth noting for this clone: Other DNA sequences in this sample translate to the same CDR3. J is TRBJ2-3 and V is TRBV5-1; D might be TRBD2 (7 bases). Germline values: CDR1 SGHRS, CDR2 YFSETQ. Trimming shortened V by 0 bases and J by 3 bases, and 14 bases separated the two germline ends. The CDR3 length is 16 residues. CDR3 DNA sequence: TGCGCCAGCAGCTTGGAAGGCGGGGGCGGGACAGATACGCAGTATTTT. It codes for CASSLEGGGGTDTQYF. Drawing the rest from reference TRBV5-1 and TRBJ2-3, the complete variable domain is KAGVTQTPRYLIKTRGQQVTLSCSPISGHRSVSWYQQTPGQGLQFLFEYFSETQRNKGNFPGRFSGRQFSNSRSEMNVSTLELGDSALYLCASSLEGGGGTDTQYFGPGTRLTVL.

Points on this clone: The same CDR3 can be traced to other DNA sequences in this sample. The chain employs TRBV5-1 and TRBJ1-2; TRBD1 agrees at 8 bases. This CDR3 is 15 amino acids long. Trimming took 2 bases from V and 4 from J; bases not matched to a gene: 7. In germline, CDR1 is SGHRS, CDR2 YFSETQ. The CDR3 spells CASSLGQGLLYGYTF. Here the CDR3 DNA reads TGCGCCAGCAGCTTAGGACAGGGTTTACTCTATGGCTACACCTTC.

CDR3: CASSLVLQVGYEQYF. CDR3 in DNA: TGTGCCAGCAGCTTAGTATTACAGGTGGGGTACGAGCAGTACTTC. The chain employs TRBV7-2 and TRBJ2-7, with a possible D match to TRBD1 (5 bases). This CDR3 region has 15 residues. The V and J ends lost 1 base and 4 bases respectively, with 14 bases between them. CDR1 SGHTA and CDR2 FQGNSA come from the germline V gene.

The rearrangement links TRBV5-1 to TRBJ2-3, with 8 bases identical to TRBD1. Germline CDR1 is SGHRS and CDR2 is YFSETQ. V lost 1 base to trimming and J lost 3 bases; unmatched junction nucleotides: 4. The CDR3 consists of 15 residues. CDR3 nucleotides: TGCGCCAGCAGCTTGCTGGGACAGGATACAGATACGCAGTATTTT. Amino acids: CASSLLGQDTDTQYF.

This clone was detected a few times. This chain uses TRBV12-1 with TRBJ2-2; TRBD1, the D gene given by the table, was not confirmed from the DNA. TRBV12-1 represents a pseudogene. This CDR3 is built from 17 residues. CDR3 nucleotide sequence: TGTGCCAGCAGCTTAGGACAGGGGGAGGTGAACACCGGGGAGCTGTTTTTT. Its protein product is CASSLGQGEVNTGELFF.

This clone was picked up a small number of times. In nucleotides, the CDR3 is TGTGCCAGCACAAGAGACAGCACCTACGAGCAGTACTTC. It is translated as CASTRDSTYEQYF. The chain joins TRBV6-5 to TRBJ2-7; D is perhaps TRBD1 (5 bases). The germline CDR1 and CDR2 sequences are MNHEY and SVGAGI. V lost 7 bases, J lost 2 bases, and 12 bases lay in between. There are 13 residues in the CDR3.

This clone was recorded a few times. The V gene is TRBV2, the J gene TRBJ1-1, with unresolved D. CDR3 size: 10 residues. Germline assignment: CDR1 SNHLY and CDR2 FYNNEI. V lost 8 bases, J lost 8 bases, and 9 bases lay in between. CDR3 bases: TGTGCCAGCCATCCCCTAGAAGCTTTCTTT. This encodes CASHPLEAFF.

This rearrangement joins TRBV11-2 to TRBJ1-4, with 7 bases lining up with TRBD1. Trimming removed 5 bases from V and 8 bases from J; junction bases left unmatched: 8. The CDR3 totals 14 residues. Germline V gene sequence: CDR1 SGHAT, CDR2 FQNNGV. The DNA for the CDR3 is TGTGCCAGCAGCCGAGGACAGGAGAGGGAAAAACTGTTTTTT. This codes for CASSRGQEREKLFF.

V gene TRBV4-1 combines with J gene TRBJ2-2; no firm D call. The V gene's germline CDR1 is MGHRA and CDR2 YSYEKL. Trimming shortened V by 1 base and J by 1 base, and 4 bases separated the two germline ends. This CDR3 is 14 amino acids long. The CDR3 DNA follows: TGCGCCAGCAGCCAAGTTCGGAACACCGGGGAGCTGTTTTTT. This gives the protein CASSQVRNTGELFF.

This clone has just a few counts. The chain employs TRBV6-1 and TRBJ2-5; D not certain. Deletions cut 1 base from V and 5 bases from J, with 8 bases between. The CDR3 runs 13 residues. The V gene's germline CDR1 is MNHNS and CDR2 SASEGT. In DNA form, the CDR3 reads TGTGCCAGCAGTGAAGTGGTAGAGGAGACCCAGTACTTC. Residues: CASSEVVEETQYF.

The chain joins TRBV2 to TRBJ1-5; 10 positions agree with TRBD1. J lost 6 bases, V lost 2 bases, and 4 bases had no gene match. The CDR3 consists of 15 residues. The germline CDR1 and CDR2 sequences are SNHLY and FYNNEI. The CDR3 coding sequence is TGTGCCAGCAGTGAACGGAGACAGGGGGCTCAGCCCCAGCATTTT. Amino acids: CASSERRQGAQPQHF.

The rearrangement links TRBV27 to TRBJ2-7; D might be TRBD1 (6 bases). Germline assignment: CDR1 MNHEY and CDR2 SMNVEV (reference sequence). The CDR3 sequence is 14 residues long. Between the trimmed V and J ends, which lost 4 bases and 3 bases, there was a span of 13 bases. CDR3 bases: TGTGCCAGCAGTTCCTCGGACAGCGTCTACGAGCAGTACTTC. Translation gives CASSSSDSVYEQYF.

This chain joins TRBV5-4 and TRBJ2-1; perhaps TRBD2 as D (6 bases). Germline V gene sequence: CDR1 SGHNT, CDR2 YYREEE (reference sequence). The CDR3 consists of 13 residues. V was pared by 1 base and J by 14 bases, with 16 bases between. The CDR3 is CASSLSSAGGKFF. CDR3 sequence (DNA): TGTGCCAGCAGCTTGAGTTCGGCCGGCGGGAAGTTCTTC.

For the CDR3, the DNA is TGTGCCAGCAGTGAACTGGGACAGGGTTTGGATGAGCAGTTCTTC. Its translation is CASSELGQGLDEQFF. This chain connects TRBV2 to TRBJ2-1; 9 nucleotides align to TRBD1. The V segment lost 2 bases and the J segment 8 bases; nucleotides outside the gene matches: 7. There are 15 residues in the CDR3. Germline V gene sequence: CDR1 SNHLY, CDR2 FYNNEI.